This T cell receptor (beta chain) is from a study of pediatric ulcerative colitis. Broader study findings: A couple of patients' blood samples yielded substantially fewer templates. Two rectal CDR3 clonotypes occurred in all ulcerative colitis patients.

Rectal tissue came from one to two pinch biopsies taken at colonoscopy. No immunosuppressive drugs were given to ulcerative colitis patients before diagnostic colonoscopy. Using immunoSEQ multiplex PCR, the repertoire was profiled, and TCRdb retains in-frame clones only, with some absent. The sample has 40,000 to 55,000 clones, about 78% seen once. The junction had 8 bases not matched to a gene; V was cut back by 5 bases and J by 9 bases. This CDR3 has 15 amino acids. In germline, CDR1 is SGHVS, CDR2 FNYEAQ. Notes on this clone: Its specificity is unknown.

The gene calls are TRBV7-6 and TRBJ2-1; TRBD2 aligns across 12 bases. The source is a girl aged 5 to 17 with moderate ulcerative colitis. The specimen sequenced was gut tissue. CDR3 amino acids: CASSTTSGSVGEQFF. The CDR3 coding sequence is TGTGCCAGCAGCACGACTAGCGGGAGTGTCGGTGAGCAGTTCTTC.